This passage covers 5 T cell receptor beta chains from one sample sequenced in a study of vaccination effects on CD4 cells after COVID-19 (dated by TCRdb to 2021 to 2024). The library relied on the immunoSEQ multiplex PCR assay. TCRdb provides this immuneACCESS table in a form limited to in-frame rearrangements. Some clones are lacking; in checked studies, under half of them reflect an unresolved V gene, and why the rest are absent is not known. A total of more than 30,000 clones appear in this sample, roughly 80% of them only once. The ten largest account for 2.9% of the sample. Antigens of these TCRs are unknown. After 10 to 11 days of culture, CD4+ T cells were isolated with the EasySep CD4+ T cell isolation kit. Source: CD4+ T cells from PBMCs cultured without peptide, taken before COVID-19 vaccination. The receptors were gathered from a human donor who received a COVID-19 vaccine.

The genes are TRBV4-2 and TRBJ2-5, with TRBD2 as a possible D gene (7 bases). Germline V lookup: CDR1 LGHNA, CDR2 YNFKEQ. Trimming took 0 bases from V and 4 from J, leaving 9 bases between them. This CDR3 has 14 amino acids. CDR3 loop: CASSQEGGAETQYF. CDR3 nucleotides: TGTGCCAGCAGCCAAGAAGGGGGGGCAGAGACCCAGTACTTC.

In this sample, this clone turned up once. The V call is TRBV29-1, the J call TRBJ1-2; D is unclear. The CDR3 covers 13 residues. Germline assignment: CDR1 SQVTM and CDR2 ANQGSEA. Trimming removed 2 bases at V and 4 bases at J, with 11 bases between. The CDR3 here is CSVERSRSYGYTF. Written as DNA, the CDR3 is TGCAGCGTTGAAAGGTCTCGGAGCTATGGCTACACCTTC.

This CDR3 is CASSLIPDNEQFF. For the CDR3, the DNA is TGCGCCAGCAGCTTGATACCGGACAATGAGCAGTTCTTC. This chain links TRBV5-1 with TRBJ2-1; D remains ambiguous. The CDR3 is 13 residues long. Germline V CDR1 and CDR2: SGHRS, YFSETQ. The V gene lost 1 base and the J gene lost 5 bases, with 7 bases spanning the gap.

This clone was seen only a few times. The chain is built from TRBV7-3 and TRBJ2-1, with 9 positions matching TRBD2. The J segment lost 8 bases and the V segment lost 3 bases, leaving 8 bases of the junction unmatched. Germline assignment: CDR1 SGHTA and CDR2 FQGTGA. This CDR3 comprises 15 residues. The CDR3 loop is CASSFSSGMGDEQFF. CDR3 nucleotide sequence: TGTGCCAGCAGCTTCTCTAGCGGGATGGGGGATGAGCAGTTCTTC.

The chain recombines TRBV20-1 with TRBJ2-1; no clear D. Looked up from germline, CDR1 is DFQATT and CDR2 is SNEGSKA (reference sequence). This CDR3 contains 11 residues. V was trimmed by 4 bases and J by 9 bases, leaving 10 bases between them. The CDR3 loop reads CSATIGSEQFF. The DNA of the CDR3 is TGCAGTGCTACGATCGGGTCTGAGCAGTTCTTC.